This TCR beta chain was recovered during a study of T cells in Graves' hyperthyroidism and ophthalmopathy. This clonotype appeared many times. V was clipped by 3 bases and J by 5 bases, with 5 bases between them. Germline values: CDR1 ENHRY, CDR2 SYGVKD. The CDR3 extends over 13 amino acids. There were TCR beta CDR3 regions amplified from RNA transcripts. The study used the HTBI primer set for a first-round RT-PCR of the TCR CDR3. TCRdb called the multiplex PCR reads again in MiXCR, with one record for every CDR3 protein. The sample holds approximately 710,000 distinct CDR3 sequences, around a sixth seen once.

Source material: blood. This TCR was sampled from a man over 45 with Graves' hyperthyroidism. V is TRBV10-3 and J is TRBJ1-6; D gene unclear. The CDR3 bases are TGTGCCATCAGTGAAGTCAATAATTCACCCCTCCACTTT. It yields the protein CAISEVNNSPLHF.